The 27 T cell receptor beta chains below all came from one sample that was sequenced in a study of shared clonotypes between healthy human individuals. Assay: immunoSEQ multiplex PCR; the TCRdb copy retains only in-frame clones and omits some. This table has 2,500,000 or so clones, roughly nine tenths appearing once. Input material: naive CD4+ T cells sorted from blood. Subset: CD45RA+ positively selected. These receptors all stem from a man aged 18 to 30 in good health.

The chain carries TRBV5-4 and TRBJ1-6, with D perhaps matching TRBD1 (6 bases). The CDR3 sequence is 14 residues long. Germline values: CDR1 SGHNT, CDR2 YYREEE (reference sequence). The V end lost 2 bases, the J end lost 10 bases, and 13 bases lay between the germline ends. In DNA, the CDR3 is TGTGCCAGCAGCTTAATGGACAGACGATCACCCCTCCACTTT. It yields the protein CASSLMDRRSPLHF.

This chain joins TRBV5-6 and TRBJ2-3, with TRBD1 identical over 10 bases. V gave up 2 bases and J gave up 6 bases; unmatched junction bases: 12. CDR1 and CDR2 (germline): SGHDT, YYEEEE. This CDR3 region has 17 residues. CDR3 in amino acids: CASSLMGPGQGTDTQYF. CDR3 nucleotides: TGTGCCAGCAGCTTAATGGGGCCGGGACAGGGGACCGATACGCAGTATTTT.

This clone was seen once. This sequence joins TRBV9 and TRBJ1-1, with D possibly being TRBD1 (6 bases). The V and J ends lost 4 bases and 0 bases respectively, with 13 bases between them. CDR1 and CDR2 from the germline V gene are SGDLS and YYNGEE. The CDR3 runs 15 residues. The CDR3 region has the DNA TGTGCCAGCAGCCCGCGGGGACACGTGAACACTGAAGCTTTCTTT. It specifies CASSPRGHVNTEAFF.

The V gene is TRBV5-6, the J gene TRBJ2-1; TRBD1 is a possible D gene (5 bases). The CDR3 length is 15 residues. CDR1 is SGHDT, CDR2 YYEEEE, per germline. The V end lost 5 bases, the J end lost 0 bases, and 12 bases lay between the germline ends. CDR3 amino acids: CASRSDRSSYNEQFF. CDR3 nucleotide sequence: TGTGCCAGCAGATCCGACAGAAGCTCCTACAATGAGCAGTTCTTC.

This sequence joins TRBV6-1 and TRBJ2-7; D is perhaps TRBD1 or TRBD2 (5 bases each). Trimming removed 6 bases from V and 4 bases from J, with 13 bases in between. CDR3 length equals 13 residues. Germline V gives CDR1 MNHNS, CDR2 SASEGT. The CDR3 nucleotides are TGTGCCAGCAGATTGGGGGTGGCTTACGAGCAGTACTTC. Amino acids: CASRLGVAYEQYF.

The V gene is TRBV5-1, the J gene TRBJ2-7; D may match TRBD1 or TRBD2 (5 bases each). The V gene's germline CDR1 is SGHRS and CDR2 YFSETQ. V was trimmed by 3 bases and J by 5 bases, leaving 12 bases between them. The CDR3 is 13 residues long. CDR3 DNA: TGCGCCAGCAGCTCCCCTCCGGGGCACGAGCAGTACTTC. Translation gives CASSSPPGHEQYF. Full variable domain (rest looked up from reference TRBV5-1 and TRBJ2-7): KAGVTQTPRYLIKTRGQQVTLSCSPISGHRSVSWYQQTPGQGLQFLFEYFSETQRNKGNFPGRFSGRQFSNSRSEMNVSTLELGDSALYLCASSSPPGHEQYFGPGTRLTVT.

CDR3 coding DNA: TGTGCCAGCTCCTTTGAGTCTACGCAGTATTTT. Translating gives CASSFESTQYF. The chain combines TRBV18 with TRBJ2-3, with D uncertain. CDR1 KGHSH and CDR2 LQKENI come from the germline V gene. CDR3 length: 11 amino acids. V was trimmed by 6 bases and J by 8 bases, leaving 9 bases between them.

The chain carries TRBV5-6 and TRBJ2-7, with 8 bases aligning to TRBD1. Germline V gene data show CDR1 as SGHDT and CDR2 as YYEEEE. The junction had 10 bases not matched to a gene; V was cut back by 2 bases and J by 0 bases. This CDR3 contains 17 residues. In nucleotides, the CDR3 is TGTGCCAGCAGCTTTCGCCTGGGACAGGTACGCTCCTACGAGCAGTACTTC. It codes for CASSFRLGQVRSYEQYF.

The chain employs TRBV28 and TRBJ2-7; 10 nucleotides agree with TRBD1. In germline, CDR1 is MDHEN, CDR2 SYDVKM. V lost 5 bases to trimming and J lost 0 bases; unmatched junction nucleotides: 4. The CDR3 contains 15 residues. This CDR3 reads CASSPGTGVSYEQYF. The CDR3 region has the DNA TGTGCCAGCAGTCCCGGGACAGGGGTCTCCTACGAGCAGTACTTC.

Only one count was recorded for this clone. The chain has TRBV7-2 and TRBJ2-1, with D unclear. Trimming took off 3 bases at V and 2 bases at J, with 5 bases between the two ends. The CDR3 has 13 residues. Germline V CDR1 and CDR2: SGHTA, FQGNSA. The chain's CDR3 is CASSFPPYNEQFF. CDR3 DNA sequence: TGTGCCAGCAGCTTCCCACCCTACAATGAGCAGTTCTTC.

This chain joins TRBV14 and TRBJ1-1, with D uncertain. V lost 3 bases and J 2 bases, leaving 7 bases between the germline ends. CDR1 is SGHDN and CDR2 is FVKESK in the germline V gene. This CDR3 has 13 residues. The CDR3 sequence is CASSQMRNTEAFF. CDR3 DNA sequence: TGTGCCAGCAGCCAGATGAGAAACACTGAAGCTTTCTTT.

The CDR3 bases are TGTGCCAGCAGTCAACGAGCCGGGACAGGGCATTCACCCCTCCACTTT. As protein: CASSQRAGTGHSPLHF. This chain joins TRBV11-2 and TRBJ1-6; 9 nucleotides agree with TRBD1. Trimming cost V 6 bases and J 8 bases; bases outside gene matches: 11. CDR1 is SGHAT and CDR2 is FQNNGV in the germline V gene. This CDR3 has 16 residues.

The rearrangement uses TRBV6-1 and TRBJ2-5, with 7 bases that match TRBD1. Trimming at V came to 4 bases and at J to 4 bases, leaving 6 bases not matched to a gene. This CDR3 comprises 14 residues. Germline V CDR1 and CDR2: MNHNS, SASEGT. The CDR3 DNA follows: TGTGCCAGCAGTGTGTCAGGGGGTGGAGAGACCCAGTACTTC. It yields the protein CASSVSGGGETQYF.

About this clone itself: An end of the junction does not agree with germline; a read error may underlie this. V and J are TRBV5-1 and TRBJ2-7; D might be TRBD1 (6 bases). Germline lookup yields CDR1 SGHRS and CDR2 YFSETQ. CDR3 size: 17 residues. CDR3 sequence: CASRLVWNRDMIYEQYF. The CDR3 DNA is TGCGCCAGCAGGTTGGTTTGGAACCGGGACATGATCTACGAGCAGTACTTC.

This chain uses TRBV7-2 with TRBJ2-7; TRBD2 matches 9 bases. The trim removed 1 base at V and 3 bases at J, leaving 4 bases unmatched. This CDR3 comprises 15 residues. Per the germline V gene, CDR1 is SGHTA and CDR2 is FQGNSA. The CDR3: CASSLDRTSDYEQYF. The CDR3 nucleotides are TGTGCCAGCAGCTTAGACAGGACTAGCGACTACGAGCAGTACTTC.

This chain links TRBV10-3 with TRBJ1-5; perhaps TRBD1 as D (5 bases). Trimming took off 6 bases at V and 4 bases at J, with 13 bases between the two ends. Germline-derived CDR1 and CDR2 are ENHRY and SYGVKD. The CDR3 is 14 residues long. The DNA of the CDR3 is TGTGCCATCAGATCCGGGACTGAGAATCAGCCCCAGCATTTT. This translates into CAIRSGTENQPQHF.

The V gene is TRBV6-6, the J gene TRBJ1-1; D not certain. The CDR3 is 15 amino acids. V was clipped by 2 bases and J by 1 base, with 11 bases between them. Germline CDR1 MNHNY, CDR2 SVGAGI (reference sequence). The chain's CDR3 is CASSYGGKANTEAFF. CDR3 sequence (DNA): TGTGCCAGCAGTTACGGTGGGAAAGCGAACACTGAAGCTTTCTTT.

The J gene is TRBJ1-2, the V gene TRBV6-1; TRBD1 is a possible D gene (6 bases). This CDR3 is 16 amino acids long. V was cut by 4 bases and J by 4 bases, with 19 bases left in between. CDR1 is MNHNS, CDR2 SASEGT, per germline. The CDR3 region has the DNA TGTGCCAGCAGTGTATCCACCTCACAGGGTACCTATGGCTACACCTTC. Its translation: CASSVSTSQGTYGYTF.

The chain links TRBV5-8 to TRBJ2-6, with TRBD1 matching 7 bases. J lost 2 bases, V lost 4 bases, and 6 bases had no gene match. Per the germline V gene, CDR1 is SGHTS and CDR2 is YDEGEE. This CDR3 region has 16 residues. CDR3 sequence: CASSTSDRAGANVLTF. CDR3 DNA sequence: TGTGCCAGCAGCACCAGCGACAGGGCTGGGGCCAACGTCCTGACTTTC.

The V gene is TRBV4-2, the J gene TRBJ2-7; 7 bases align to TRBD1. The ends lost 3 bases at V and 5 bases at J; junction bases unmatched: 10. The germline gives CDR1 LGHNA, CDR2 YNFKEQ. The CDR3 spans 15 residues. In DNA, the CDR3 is TGTGCCAGCAGCCACTTCGACAGGGAAAGTGACGAGCAGTACTTC. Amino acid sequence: CASSHFDRESDEQYF.

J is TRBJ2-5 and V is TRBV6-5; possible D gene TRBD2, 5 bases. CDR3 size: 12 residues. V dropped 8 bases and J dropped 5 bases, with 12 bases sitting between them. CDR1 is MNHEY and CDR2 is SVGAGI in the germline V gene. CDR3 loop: CASERVGETQYF. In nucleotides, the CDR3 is TGTGCCAGCGAGAGGGTAGGGGAGACCCAGTACTTC.

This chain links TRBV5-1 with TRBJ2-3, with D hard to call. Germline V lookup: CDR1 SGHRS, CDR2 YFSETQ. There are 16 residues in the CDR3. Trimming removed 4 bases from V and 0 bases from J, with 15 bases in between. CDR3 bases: TGCGCCAGCAGCCTTGTGCTTCCCCGCAGCACAGATACGCAGTATTTT. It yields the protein CASSLVLPRSTDTQYF.

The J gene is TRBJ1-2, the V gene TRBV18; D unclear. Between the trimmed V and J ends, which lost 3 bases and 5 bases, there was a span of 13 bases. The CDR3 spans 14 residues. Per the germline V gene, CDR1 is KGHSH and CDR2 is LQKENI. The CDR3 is CASSPAGGAYGYTF. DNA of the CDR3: TGTGCCAGCTCACCCGCCGGAGGAGCATATGGCTACACCTTC.

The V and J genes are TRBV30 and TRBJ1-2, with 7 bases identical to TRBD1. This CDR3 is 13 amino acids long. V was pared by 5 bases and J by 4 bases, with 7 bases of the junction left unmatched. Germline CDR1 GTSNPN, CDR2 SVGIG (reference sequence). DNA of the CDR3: TGTGCCTGGGAAACGACAGGGTTCTATGGCTACACCTTC. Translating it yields CAWETTGFYGYTF.

The CDR3 coding sequence is TGTGCCAGCAGCGTAGGGCTGAGGGCGGGGCAAGAGACCCAGTACTTC. Its translation: CASSVGLRAGQETQYF. The chain joins TRBV9 to TRBJ2-5; D possibly corresponds to TRBD2 (6 bases). Deletions cut 0 bases from V and 2 bases from J, with 14 bases between. CDR3 length: 16 amino acids. Germline V gene sequence: CDR1 SGDLS, CDR2 YYNGEE.

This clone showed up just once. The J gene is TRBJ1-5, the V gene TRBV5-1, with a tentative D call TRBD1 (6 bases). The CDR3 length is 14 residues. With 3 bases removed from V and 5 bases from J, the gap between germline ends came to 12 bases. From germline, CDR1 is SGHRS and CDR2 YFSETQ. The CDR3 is CASSWDGGDQPQHF. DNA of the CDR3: TGCGCCAGCAGCTGGGACGGGGGCGATCAGCCCCAGCATTTT.

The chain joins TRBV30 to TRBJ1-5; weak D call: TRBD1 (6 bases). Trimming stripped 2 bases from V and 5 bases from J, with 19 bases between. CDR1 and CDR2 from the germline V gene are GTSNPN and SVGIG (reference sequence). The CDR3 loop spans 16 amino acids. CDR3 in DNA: TGTGCCTGGAGTCAAGTTGGGGCAGGGGCCTATCAGCCCCAGCATTTT. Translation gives CAWSQVGAGAYQPQHF. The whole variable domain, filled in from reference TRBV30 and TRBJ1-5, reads SQTIHQWPATLVQPVGSPLSLECTVEGTSNPNLYWYRQAAGRGLQLLFYSVGIGQISSEVPQNLSASRPQDRQFILSSKKLLLSDSGFYLCAWSQVGAGAYQPQHFGDGTRLSIL.